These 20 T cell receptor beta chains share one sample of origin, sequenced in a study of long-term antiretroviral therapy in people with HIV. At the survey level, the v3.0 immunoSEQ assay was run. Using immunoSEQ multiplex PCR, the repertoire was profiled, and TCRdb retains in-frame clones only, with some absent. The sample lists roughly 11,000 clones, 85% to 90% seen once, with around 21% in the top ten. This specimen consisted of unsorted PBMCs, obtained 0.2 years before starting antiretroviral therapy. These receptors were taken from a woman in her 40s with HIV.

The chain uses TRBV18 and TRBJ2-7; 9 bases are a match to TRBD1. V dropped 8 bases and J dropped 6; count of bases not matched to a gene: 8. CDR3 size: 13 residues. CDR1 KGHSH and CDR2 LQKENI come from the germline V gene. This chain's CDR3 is CASHVQGAVEQYF. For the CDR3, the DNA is TGTGCCAGCCATGTACAGGGGGCGGTCGAGCAGTACTTC.

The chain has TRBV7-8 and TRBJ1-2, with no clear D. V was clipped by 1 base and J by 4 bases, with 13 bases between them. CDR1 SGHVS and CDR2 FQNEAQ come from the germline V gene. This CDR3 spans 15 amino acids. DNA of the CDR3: TGTGCCAGCAGCTTAGTGAACCGTGAGGGCTATGGCTACACCTTC. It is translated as CASSLVNREGYGYTF.

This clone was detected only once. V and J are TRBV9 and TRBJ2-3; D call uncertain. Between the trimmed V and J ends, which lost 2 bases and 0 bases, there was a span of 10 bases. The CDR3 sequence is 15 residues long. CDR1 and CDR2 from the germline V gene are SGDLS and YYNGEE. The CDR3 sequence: CASSVQTASTDTQYF. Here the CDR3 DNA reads TGTGCCAGCAGCGTTCAAACGGCGAGCACAGATACGCAGTATTTT.

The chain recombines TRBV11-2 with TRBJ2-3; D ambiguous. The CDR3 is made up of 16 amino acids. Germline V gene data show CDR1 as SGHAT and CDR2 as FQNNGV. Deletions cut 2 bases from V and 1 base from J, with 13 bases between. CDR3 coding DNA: TGTGCCAGCAGCTTAATGGGTGCTAGGGGCACAGATACGCAGTATTTT. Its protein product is CASSLMGARGTDTQYF.

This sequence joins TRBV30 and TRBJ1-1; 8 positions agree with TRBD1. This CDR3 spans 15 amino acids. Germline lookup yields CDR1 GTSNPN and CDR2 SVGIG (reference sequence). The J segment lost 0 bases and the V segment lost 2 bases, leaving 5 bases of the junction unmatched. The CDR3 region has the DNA TGTGCCTGGAGTCTCGGGGACAGGATGAACACTGAAGCTTTCTTT. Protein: CAWSLGDRMNTEAFF. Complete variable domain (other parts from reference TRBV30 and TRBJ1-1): SQTIHQWPATLVQPVGSPLSLECTVEGTSNPNLYWYRQAAGRGLQLLFYSVGIGQISSEVPQNLSASRPQDRQFILSSKKLLLSDSGFYLCAWSLGDRMNTEAFFGQGTRLTVV.

The CDR3 region is CASSLGQGAEGYTF. The CDR3 DNA reads TGTGCCAGCAGCTTAGGACAGGGGGCTGAGGGCTACACCTTC. The chain is built from TRBV7-2 and TRBJ1-2; 10 bases align to TRBD1. Trimming cost V 1 base and J 8 bases; bases outside gene matches: 4. CDR3 length: 14 amino acids. Germline CDR1 SGHTA, CDR2 FQGNSA.

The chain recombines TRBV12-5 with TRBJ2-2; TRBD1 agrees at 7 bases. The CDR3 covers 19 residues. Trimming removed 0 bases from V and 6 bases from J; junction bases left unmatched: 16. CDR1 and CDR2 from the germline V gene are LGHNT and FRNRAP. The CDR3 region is CASGLVLNRGPHGPGELFF. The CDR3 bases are TGTGCTAGTGGTTTGGTACTGAACAGGGGACCCCATGGCCCCGGGGAGCTGTTTTTT.

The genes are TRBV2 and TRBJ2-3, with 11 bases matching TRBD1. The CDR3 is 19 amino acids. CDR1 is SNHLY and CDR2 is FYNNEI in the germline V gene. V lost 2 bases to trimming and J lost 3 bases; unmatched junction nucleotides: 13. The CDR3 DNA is TGTGCCAGCAGTGAATGGCTCCTCGGGACAGGGGGAGGGACAGATACGCAGTATTTT. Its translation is CASSEWLLGTGGGTDTQYF.

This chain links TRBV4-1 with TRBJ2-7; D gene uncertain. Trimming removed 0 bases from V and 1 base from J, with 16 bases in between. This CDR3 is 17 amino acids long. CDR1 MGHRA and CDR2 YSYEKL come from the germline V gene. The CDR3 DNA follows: TGCGCCAGCAGCCAAGAACCGGGCCAGAGCCCTTCCTACGAGCAGTACTTC. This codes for CASSQEPGQSPSYEQYF.

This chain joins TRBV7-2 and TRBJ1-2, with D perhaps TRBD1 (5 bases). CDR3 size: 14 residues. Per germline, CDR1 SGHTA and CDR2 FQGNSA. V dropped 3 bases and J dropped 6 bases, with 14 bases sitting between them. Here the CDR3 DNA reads TGTGCCAGCAGCTTCAGCGGGGGAAGCAATGGCTACACCTTC. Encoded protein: CASSFSGGSNGYTF.

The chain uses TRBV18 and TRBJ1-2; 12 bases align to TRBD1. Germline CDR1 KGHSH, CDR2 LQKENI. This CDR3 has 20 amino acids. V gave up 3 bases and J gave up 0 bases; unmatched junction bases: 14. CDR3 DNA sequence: TGTGCCAGCTCACCGTGGACAACAGGGACAGGGGGCAGAGCTAACTATGGCTACACCTTC. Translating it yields CASSPWTTGTGGRANYGYTF.

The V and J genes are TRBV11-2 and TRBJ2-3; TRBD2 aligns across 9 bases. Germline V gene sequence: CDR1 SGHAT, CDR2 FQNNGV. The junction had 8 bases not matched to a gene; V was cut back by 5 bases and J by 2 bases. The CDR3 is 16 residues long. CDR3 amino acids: CASSRLGGRATDTQYF. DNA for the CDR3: TGTGCCAGCAGCCGGCTAGGCGGGAGGGCCACAGATACGCAGTATTTT. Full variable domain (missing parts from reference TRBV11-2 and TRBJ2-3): EAGVAQSPRYKIIEKRQSVAFWCNPISGHATLYWYQQILGQGPKLLIQFQNNGVVDDSQLPKDRFSAERLKGVDSTLKIQPAKLEDSAVYLCASSRLGGRATDTQYFGPGTRLTVL.

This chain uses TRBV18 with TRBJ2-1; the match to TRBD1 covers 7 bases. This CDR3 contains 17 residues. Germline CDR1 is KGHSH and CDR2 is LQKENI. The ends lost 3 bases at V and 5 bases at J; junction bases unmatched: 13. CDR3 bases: TGTGCCAGCTCACCCGGACAGGCTCGGCCCACGAACAATGAGCAGTTCTTC. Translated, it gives CASSPGQARPTNNEQFF.

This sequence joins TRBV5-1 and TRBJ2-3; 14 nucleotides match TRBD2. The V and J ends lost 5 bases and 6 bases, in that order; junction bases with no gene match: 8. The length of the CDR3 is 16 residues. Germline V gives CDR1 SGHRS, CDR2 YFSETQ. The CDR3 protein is CASSRGLAGVQDTQYF. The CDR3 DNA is TGCGCCAGCAGTCGGGGACTAGCGGGGGTTCAGGATACGCAGTATTTT.

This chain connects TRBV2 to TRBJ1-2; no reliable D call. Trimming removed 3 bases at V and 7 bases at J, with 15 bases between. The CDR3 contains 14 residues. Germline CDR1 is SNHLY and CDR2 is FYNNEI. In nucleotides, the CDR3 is TGTGCCAGCAGTGATTATCCGGGTGGTAGTGGCTACACCTTC. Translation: CASSDYPGGSGYTF.

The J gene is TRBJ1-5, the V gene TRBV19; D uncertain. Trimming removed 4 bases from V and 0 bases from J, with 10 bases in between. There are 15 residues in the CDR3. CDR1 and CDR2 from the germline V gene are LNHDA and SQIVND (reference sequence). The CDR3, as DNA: TGTGCCAGTAGTACAGAGGGTGATAGCAATCAGCCCCAGCATTTT. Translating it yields CASSTEGDSNQPQHF.

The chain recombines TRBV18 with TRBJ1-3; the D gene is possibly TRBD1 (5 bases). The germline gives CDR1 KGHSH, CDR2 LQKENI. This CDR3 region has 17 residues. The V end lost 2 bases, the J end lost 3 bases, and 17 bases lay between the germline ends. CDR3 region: CASSPEEAGLGGNTIYF. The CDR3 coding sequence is TGTGCCAGCTCACCAGAGGAGGCAGGGCTCGGTGGAAACACCATATATTTT.

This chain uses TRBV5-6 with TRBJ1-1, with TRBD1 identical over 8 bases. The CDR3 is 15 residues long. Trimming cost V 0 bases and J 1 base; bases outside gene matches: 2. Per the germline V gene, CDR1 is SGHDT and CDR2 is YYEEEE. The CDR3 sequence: CASSLDRGSNTEAFF. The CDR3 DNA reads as TGTGCCAGCAGCTTGGACAGGGGGTCGAACACTGAAGCTTTCTTT.

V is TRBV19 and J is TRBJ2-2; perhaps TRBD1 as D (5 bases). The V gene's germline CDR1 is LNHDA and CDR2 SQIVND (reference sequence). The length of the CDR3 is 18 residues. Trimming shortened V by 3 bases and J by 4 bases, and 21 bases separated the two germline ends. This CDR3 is CASSISQVRLVGTGELFF. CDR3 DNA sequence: TGTGCCAGTAGTATTTCACAGGTCCGGCTAGTAGGCACCGGGGAGCTGTTTTTT.

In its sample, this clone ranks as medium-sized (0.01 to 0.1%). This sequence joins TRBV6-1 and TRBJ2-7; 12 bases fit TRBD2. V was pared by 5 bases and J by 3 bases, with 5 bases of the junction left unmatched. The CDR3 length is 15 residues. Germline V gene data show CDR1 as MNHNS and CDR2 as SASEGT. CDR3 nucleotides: TGTGCCAGCAGTCTTCGGACTAGCGGGAACTACGAGCAGTACTTC. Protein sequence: CASSLRTSGNYEQYF.